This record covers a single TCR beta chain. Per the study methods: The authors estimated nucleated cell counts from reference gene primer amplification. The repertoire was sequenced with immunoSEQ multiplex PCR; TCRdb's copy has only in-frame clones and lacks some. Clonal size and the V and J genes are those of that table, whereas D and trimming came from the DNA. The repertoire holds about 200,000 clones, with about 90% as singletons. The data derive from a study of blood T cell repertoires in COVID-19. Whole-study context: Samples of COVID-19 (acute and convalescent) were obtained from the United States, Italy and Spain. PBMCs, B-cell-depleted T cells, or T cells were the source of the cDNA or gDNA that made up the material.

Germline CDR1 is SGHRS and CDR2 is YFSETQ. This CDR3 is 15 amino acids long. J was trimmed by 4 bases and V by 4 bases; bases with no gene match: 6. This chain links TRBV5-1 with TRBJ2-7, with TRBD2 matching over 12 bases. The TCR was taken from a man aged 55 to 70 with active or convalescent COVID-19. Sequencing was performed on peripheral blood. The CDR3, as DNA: TGCGCCAGCAGCCTCAATCTAGCGGGGGGGTACGAGCAGTACTTC. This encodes CASSLNLAGGYEQYF. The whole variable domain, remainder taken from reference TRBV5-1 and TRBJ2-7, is KAGVTQTPRYLIKTRGQQVTLSCSPISGHRSVSWYQQTPGQGLQFLFEYFSETQRNKGNFPGRFSGRQFSNSRSEMNVSTLELGDSALYLCASSLNLAGGYEQYFGPGTRLTVT.